Listed below are T cell receptor beta chains from one sample, sequenced in a study of blood T cell repertoires in COVID-19. Some clones are missing from TCRdb's copy, which holds only in-frame ones; the method was immunoSEQ multiplex PCR. The table lists over 100,000 clones, around 84% of them singletons. Source material: peripheral blood. The source of these receptors is a woman aged 80 or older with active or convalescent COVID-19. Each CDR3 is given with its conserved first and last residue. The D gene is left open where the match is weak. Not every row has a clone size; where given, it reads once, few, many or a size class.

abundance,v_gene,j_gene,d_gene,CDR3nt,CDR3aa
NA,TRBV27,TRBJ2-5,TRBD2,TGTGCCAGCAGTTTATCCTTCACGCTAGCGGGAGAAGAGACCCAGTACTTC,CASSLSFTLAGEETQYF
NA,TRBV10-1,TRBJ1-3,TRBD1,TGCGCCAGCAGTGACGGGACAGGGACTGGAAACACCATATATTTT,CASSDGTGTGNTIYF
once,TRBV3-1/TRBV3-2,TRBJ2-2,NA,TGTGCCAGCAGCCAAGGTCTCGCCGGGGAGCTGTTTTTT,CASSQGLAGELFF
NA,TRBV7-3,TRBJ1-3,NA,TGTGCCAGCAGCTTACTGGCAGACTCTGGAAACACCATATATTTT,CASSLLADSGNTIYF
NA,TRBV7-3,TRBJ2-3,NA,TGTGCCAGCAGCTCAACTAGAGGGAGCACAGATACGCAGTATTTT,CASSSTRGSTDTQYF
NA,TRBV7-6,TRBJ2-1,TRBD1,TGTGCCAGCAGCTTGAGGGGACAGCGACCCAATGAGCAGTTCTTC,CASSLRGQRPNEQFF
once,TRBV7-9,TRBJ2-1,NA,TGTGCCAGCAGCTTAGATAGCGGCCCGTTGAATGAGCAGTTCTTC,CASSLDSGPLNEQFF
NA,TRBV5-5,TRBJ1-2,NA,TGTGCCAGCAGCCCCGAAGGGAGGGGTCATGGGGGCTACACCTTC,CASSPEGRGHGGYTF
NA,TRBV7-2,TRBJ1-2,NA,TGTGCCAGCAGCTTAGCTGGAGCTAACTATGGCTACACCTTC,CASSLAGANYGYTF
few,TRBV19,TRBJ2-2,TRBD1,TGTGCCAGTGGACAGGGTAACACCGGGGAGCTGTTTTTT,CASGQGNTGELFF
NA,TRBV7-6,TRBJ1-5,NA,TGTGCCAGCAGCTTGGGGGCCGCATCCAATCAGCCCCAGCATTTT,CASSLGAASNQPQHF
NA,TRBV27,TRBJ1-1,NA,TGTGCCAGCAGTTTGACAGGGAACACTGAAGCTTTCTTT,CASSLTGNTEAFF
NA,TRBV27,TRBJ2-7,TRBD2,TGTGCCAGCAGTTTACTAGCGGAACCCTACGAGCAGTACTTC,CASSLLAEPYEQYF
few,TRBV6-5,TRBJ2-1,NA,TGTGCCAGCAGTTCCGTACAGGAGTACAATGAGCAGTTCTTC,CASSSVQEYNEQFF
NA,TRBV14,TRBJ1-6,NA,TGTGCCAGCAGCCAAGTCCGGGGGTCCTATAATTCACCCCTCCACTTT,CASSQVRGSYNSPLHF
NA,TRBV24-1,TRBJ2-1,NA,TGTGCCACCAGTGATTTAGGGGGAAATAGGTTCTTC,CATSDLGGNRFF
NA,TRBV18,TRBJ2-1,TRBD2,TGTGCCAGCTCACCCCCCGTTTCTAGCGGGACCTACAATGAGCAGTTCTTC,CASSPPVSSGTYNEQFF
once,TRBV19,TRBJ2-7,NA,TGTGCCAGTAGTATCAGCAGGGCCCTACACTCGAAATACGAGCAGTACTTC,CASSISRALHSKYEQYF
NA,TRBV19,TRBJ1-5,NA,TGTGCCAGTAGCGGCCCGACGGTTAGGGGGCAGCCCCAGCATTTT,CASSGPTVRGQPQHF
NA,TRBV6-5,TRBJ2-3,NA,TGTGCCAGCAGTTACTCGGACAGAGGCACAGATACGCAGTATTTT,CASSYSDRGTDTQYF
once,TRBV19,TRBJ2-5,TRBD2,TGTGCCAGTAGGGTCGGACTAGCGGGAACAGAGACCCAGTACTTC,CASRVGLAGTETQYF
NA,TRBV4-1,TRBJ2-7,NA,TGCGCCAGCAGAAGAACGCCGGACACGTCCTACGAGCAGTACTTC,CASRRTPDTSYEQYF
NA,TRBV6-1,TRBJ2-7,TRBD1,TGTGCCAGCAGTGAAGCGGGACAGAACGAGCAGTACTTC,CASSEAGQNEQYF
NA,TRBV5-1,TRBJ1-2,NA,TGCGCCAGCAGCTGGGGTACAGGGAGCTATGGCTACACCTTC,CASSWGTGSYGYTF
NA,TRBV6-5,TRBJ2-1,TRBD1,TGTGCCAGCACGGGGACAGGGGCTTACAATGAGCAGTTCTTC,CASTGTGAYNEQFF
once,TRBV4-1,TRBJ2-7,NA,TGCGCCAGCAGCCAAGCTGGGGGCGGCCGCGGGGAGCAGTACTTC,CASSQAGGGRGEQYF
NA,TRBV5-1,TRBJ2-1,NA,TGCGCCAGCAGCTTGGCAGGGATGAACAATGAGCAGTTCTTC,CASSLAGMNNEQFF
NA,TRBV7-6,TRBJ2-4,TRBD1,TGTGCCAGCAGCCCCCGACAGGGGGCCGGGTGGATGGCCAAAAACATTCAGTACTTC,CASSPRQGAGWMAKNIQYF
NA,TRBV10-3,TRBJ1-5,NA,TGTGCCATCAGTGCTGGGGACTCGAGCAATCAGCCCCAGCATTTT,CAISAGDSSNQPQHF
NA,TRBV10-3,TRBJ2-6,NA,TGTGCCATCTACAGGGCCGGGGCCAACGTCCTGACTTTC,CAIYRAGANVLTF
NA,TRBV25-1,TRBJ2-1,TRBD2,TGTGCCAGTTCCCTAGCGGGAGGGTTGGATGAGCAGTTCTTC,CASSLAGGLDEQFF
NA,TRBV5-1,TRBJ2-1,NA,TGCGCCAGCAGCTTGGCCGTGGCCGATGAGCAGTTCTTC,CASSLAVADEQFF
NA,TRBV5-1,TRBJ2-7,TRBD2,TGCGCCAGCAGCCCCCTGGAGGGACTAGCAAAATACGAGCAGTACTTC,CASSPLEGLAKYEQYF
few,TRBV6-6,TRBJ1-1,NA,TGTGCCAGCAGGCCCCGGACCGCGGGCAACACTGAAGCTTTCTTT,CASRPRTAGNTEAFF
NA,TRBV19,TRBJ2-5,TRBD2,TGTGCCAGTAGTCCACTAGCGGGGGGGGAGACCCAGTACTTC,CASSPLAGGETQYF
NA,TRBV19,TRBJ2-7,TRBD1,TGTGCCAGTAGTCCACAGGGGATCTACGAGCAGTACTTC,CASSPQGIYEQYF
NA,TRBV5-1,TRBJ2-1,TRBD2,TGCGCCAGCAGCTTGGGGACTAGCGGGAGTCGTGGCAATGAGCAGTTCTTC,CASSLGTSGSRGNEQFF
few,TRBV5-4,TRBJ2-2,TRBD1,TGTGCCAGCAGGGCTCCGGGACAGCTGAACACCGGGGAGCTGTTTTTT,CASRAPGQLNTGELFF
NA,TRBV5-1,TRBJ1-2,TRBD1,TGCGCCAGCAGCAAAGATATAGGGACAGGGGGCTATGGCTACACCTTC,CASSKDIGTGGYGYTF
NA,TRBV7-2,TRBJ1-5,NA,TGTGCCAGCAGCTTAACCGGGGTTGGCAATCAGCCCCAGCATTTT,CASSLTGVGNQPQHF
NA,TRBV7-9,TRBJ1-3,TRBD1,TGTGCCAGCAGCTTATTTGGCAGGGGGGCATCTGGAAACACCATATATTTT,CASSLFGRGASGNTIYF
NA,TRBV21-1,TRBJ1-5,NA,TGTGCCAGCCATACAACGAATCAGCCCCAGCATTTT,CASHTTNQPQHF
NA,TRBV5-1,TRBJ2-5,NA,TGCGCCAGCAGCTCAAACCCGGGGGTGGGACAAGAGACCCAGTACTTC,CASSSNPGVGQETQYF
NA,TRBV24-1,TRBJ1-5,NA,TGTGCCACCAGTGATCCACAGGGTTCCCACAATCAGCCCCAGCATTTT,CATSDPQGSHNQPQHF
NA,TRBV27,TRBJ2-1,TRBD2,TGTGCCAGCAGTATCCAACTAGCGGGAGGAGGTTCCTACAATGAGCAGTTCTTC,CASSIQLAGGGSYNEQFF
once,TRBV28,TRBJ2-7,TRBD2,TGTGCCACCCCGGAAAAATTGCGGGAGGCGGCCTACGAGCAGTACTTC,CATPEKLREAAYEQYF
NA,TRBV4-2,TRBJ1-1,NA,TGTGCCAGCAGTCTCGAGTTGAACACTGAAGCTTTCTTT,CASSLELNTEAFF
NA,TRBV7-2,TRBJ2-3,NA,TGTGCCAGCAGCTTAGCCCCTAGCGGAGGGGGGCAAGATACGCAGTATTTT,CASSLAPSGGGQDTQYF
NA,TRBV5-4,TRBJ2-3,NA,TGTGCCAGCAGCTCAGAGCGGGTCCGCGGAGGAGCAGATACGCAGTATTTT,CASSSERVRGGADTQYF
NA,TRBV6-1,TRBJ1-2,NA,TGTGCCAGCAGTGAAGCCTTCAGGGTTTTAGTGAGGTCGAACTATGGCTACACCTTC,CASSEAFRVLVRSNYGYTF
once,TRBV29-1,TRBJ1-1,NA,TGCAGCGCAATTGCCGCAGGCACTGAAGCTTTCTTT,CSAIAAGTEAFF
NA,TRBV2,TRBJ2-2,TRBD2,TGTGCCAGCAGTGTGACTAGCGGGCTCAACACCGGGGAGCTGTTTTTT,CASSVTSGLNTGELFF